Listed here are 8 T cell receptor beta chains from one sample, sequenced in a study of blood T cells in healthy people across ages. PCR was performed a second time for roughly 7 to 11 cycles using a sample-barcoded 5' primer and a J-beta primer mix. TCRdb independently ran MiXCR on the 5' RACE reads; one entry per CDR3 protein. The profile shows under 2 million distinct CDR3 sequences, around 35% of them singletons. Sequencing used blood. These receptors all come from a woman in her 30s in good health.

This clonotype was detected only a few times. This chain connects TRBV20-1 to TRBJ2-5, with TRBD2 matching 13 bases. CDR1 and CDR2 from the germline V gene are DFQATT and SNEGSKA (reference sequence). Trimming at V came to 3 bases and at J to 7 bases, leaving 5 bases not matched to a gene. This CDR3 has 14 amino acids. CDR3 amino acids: CSASTSGGAGTQYF. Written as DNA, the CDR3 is TGCAGTGCTAGTACTAGCGGGGGGGCCGGGACCCAGTACTTC.

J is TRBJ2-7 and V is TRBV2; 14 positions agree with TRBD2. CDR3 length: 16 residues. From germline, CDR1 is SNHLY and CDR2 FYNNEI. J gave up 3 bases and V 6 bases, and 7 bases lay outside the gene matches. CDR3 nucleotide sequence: TGTGCCAGCAGCGGGGGGACTAGCGGGAGTGTCTACGAGCAGTACTTC. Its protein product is CASSGGTSGSVYEQYF.

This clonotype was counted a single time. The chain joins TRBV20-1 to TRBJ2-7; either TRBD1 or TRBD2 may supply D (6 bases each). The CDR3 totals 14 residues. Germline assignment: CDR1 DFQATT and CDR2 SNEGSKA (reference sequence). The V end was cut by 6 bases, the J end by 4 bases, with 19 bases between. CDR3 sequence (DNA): TGCAGTGCAAACGCTCCGGGGGCTGGGTACGAGCAGTACTTC. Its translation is CSANAPGAGYEQYF.

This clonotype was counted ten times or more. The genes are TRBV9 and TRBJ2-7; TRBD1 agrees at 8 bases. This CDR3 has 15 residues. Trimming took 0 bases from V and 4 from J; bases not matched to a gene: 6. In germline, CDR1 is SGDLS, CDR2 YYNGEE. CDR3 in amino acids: CASSVAGTGAYEQYF. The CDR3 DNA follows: TGTGCCAGCAGCGTAGCGGGGACAGGAGCGTACGAGCAGTACTTC. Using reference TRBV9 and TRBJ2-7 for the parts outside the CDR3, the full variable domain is DSGVTQTPKHLITATGQRVTLRCSPRSGDLSVYWYQQSLDQGLQFLIQYYNGEERAKGNILERFSAQQFPDLHSELNLSSLELGDSALYFCASSVAGTGAYEQYFGPGTRLTVT.

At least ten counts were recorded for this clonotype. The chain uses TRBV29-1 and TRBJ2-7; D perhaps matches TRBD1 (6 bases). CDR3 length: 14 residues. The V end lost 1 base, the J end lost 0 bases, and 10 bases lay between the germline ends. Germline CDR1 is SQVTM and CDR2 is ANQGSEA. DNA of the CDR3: TGCAGCGTTGAAGGGGGACATGGCTCCTACGAGCAGTACTTC. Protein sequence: CSVEGGHGSYEQYF.

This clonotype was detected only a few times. The CDR3 here is CSARALDRGLPNEQYF. The CDR3 DNA is TGCAGTGCTAGAGCTCTTGACAGGGGGCTTCCAAACGAGCAGTACTTC. The V and J genes are TRBV20-1 and TRBJ2-7; 10 nucleotides align to TRBD1. The germline CDR1 and CDR2 sequences are DFQATT and SNEGSKA (reference sequence). The CDR3 sequence is 16 residues long. The V and J ends lost 1 base and 5 bases, in that order; junction bases with no gene match: 11.

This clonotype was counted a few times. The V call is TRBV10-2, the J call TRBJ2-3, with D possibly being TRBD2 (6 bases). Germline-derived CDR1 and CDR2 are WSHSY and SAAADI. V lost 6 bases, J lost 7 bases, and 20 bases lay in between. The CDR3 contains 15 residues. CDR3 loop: CASRGDSDLHHTQYF. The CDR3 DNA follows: TGCGCCAGCAGGGGGGACTCAGATTTACATCATACGCAGTATTTT.

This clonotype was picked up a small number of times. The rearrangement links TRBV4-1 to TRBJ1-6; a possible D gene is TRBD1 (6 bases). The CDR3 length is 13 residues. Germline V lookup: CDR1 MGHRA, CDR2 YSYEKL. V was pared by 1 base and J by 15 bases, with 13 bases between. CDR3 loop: CASSQGRGGGLHF. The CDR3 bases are TGCGCCAGCAGCCAAGGAAGGGGGGGAGGCCTCCACTTT.